The entry that follows covers one TCR beta chain sequence. Its target is not known. The data derive from a study of Ad26.COV2.S vaccination and SARS-CoV-2 variants. Documented treatment: some 20 received Ad26.COV2.S at low or high dose, single or two shots; roughly five received placebo; per-sample allocation not given. Specimens were obtained on day 63 following the first vaccine or placebo injection. Trimming removed 3 bases at V and 2 bases at J, with 14 bases between. CDR1 and CDR2 (germline): SGHTA, FQGNSA. This CDR3 is 15 amino acids long. Sequenced by immunoSEQ multiplex PCR; TCRdb stores in-frame clones only, minus some. The table includes 300,000 to 350,000 clones, around 89% detected once. General study results and limits: Vaccine recipients and placebo recipients showed similar non-spike TCR breadth.

The rearrangement uses TRBV7-2 and TRBJ2-7, with D perhaps assigned TRBD1 or TRBD2 (5 bases each). The material was peripheral blood, obtained in a trial of Ad26.COV2.S vaccine versus placebo. This clonotype was sampled from a person aged 18-60 years who received the Ad26.COV2.S COVID-19 vaccine or a placebo. CDR3 residues: CASSLFRDGPYEQYF. The CDR3 DNA reads as TGTGCCAGCAGCTTGTTCCGGGACGGCCCCTACGAGCAGTACTTC.